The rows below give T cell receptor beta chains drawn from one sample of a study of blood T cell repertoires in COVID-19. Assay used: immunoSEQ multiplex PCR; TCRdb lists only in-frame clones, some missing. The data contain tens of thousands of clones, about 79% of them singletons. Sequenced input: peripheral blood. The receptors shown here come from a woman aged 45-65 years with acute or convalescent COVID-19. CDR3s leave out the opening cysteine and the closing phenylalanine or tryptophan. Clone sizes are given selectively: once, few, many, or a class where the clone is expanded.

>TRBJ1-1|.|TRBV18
ASSNEGLEAF
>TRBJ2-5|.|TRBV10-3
AIRNPTGVGQETQY
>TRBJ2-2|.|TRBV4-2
ASSQPGIRDRGTGELF
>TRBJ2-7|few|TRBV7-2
ASSPYAQRNEQY
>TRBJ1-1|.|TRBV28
ASRPSVRGRGTEAF
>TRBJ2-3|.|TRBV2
ASSRLAGTDTQY
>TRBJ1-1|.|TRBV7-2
ASSTNSRGGTEAF
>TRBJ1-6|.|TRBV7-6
ASSSAPGSSYNSPLH
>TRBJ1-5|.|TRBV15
ATSREGRDFQPQH
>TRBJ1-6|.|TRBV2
ASKVQGALLGSPLH
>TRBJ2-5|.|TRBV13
ASSNSQETQY
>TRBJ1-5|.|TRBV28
ASSLWGANQPQH
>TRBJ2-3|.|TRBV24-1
ATSVPRLSGGTDTQY
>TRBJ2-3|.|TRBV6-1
ASSEAAGAFTDTQY
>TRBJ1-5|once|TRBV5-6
ASSLDGSNQPQH
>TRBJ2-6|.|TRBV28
ASSPLKGWASGANVLT
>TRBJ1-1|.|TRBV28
ASSLGGGAAEAF
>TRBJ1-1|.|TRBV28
ASREQGANTEAF
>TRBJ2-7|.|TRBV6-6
ASSYDRGYEQY
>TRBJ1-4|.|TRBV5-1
ASSLAAKTPTNEKLF
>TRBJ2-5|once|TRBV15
ATSLATGTQY
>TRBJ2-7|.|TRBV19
ASSKGAAYEQY
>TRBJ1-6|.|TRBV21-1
ASRVIGRDRTPLH